Listed here are 17 T cell receptor beta chains from one sample, sequenced in a study of blood T cell repertoires in COVID-19. Profiling relied on immunoSEQ multiplex PCR, and the TCRdb table lists in-frame clones only, not all of them. The sample has 400,000 to 450,000 clones; more than 70% are singletons. The material sequenced was peripheral blood. The receptors here all came from a woman aged 50 to 60 with COVID-19, enrolled during active disease.

The chain has TRBV16 and TRBJ2-3; 8 bases agree with TRBD1. J was trimmed by 0 bases and V by 3 bases; bases with no gene match: 2. The germline V gene encodes CDR1 KGHSY and CDR2 FQNENV. The CDR3 runs to 15 residues. CDR3 DNA: TGTGCCAGCAGCCAGGGGACAGGCAGCACAGATACGCAGTATTTT. It translates to CASSQGTGSTDTQYF.

V usage is TRBV11-2 and J usage is TRBJ2-1, with D perhaps matching TRBD2 (6 bases). CDR1 is SGHAT and CDR2 is FQNNGV in the germline V gene. Trimming took 2 bases from V and 7 from J, leaving 9 bases between them. The CDR3 consists of 13 residues. Here the CDR3 reads CASSLRSGNEQFF. CDR3 in DNA: TGTGCCAGCAGCTTAAGAAGCGGGAATGAGCAGTTCTTC.

The chain combines TRBV4-2 with TRBJ2-3; TRBD2 agrees at 14 bases. Unmatched junction bases numbered 6, after V lost 0 bases and J lost 1 base. Germline assignment: CDR1 LGHNA and CDR2 YNFKEQ. The CDR3 runs 19 residues. The CDR3 region is CASSQDGLAGGLGTDTQYF. Here the CDR3 DNA reads TGTGCCAGCAGCCAAGATGGACTAGCGGGGGGCCTCGGCACAGATACGCAGTATTTT.

The chain couples TRBV6-6 to TRBJ1-2; 9 bases line up with TRBD1. The germline V gene encodes CDR1 MNHNY and CDR2 SVGAGI (reference sequence). The CDR3 loop spans 17 amino acids. The V gene end was trimmed by 5 bases and the J gene end by 0 bases; junction bases not matched to a gene: 10. Here the CDR3 reads CASSPGQGSLANYGYTF. DNA of the CDR3: TGTGCCAGCAGTCCCGGACAGGGGTCTTTAGCTAACTATGGCTACACCTTC.

This clone was seen a single time. The V and J genes are TRBV5-1 and TRBJ1-4; a weak D match, TRBD1 (6 bases). V gave up 3 bases and J gave up 7 bases, with 10 bases separating them. The CDR3 runs 13 residues. Germline V gives CDR1 SGHRS, CDR2 YFSETQ. CDR3 sequence: CASSSGAAEKLFF. The CDR3 region has the DNA TGCGCCAGCAGCTCAGGGGCGGCTGAAAAACTGTTTTTT.

The V and J genes are TRBV15 and TRBJ2-7; possible D gene TRBD2, 7 bases. V was trimmed by 5 bases and J by 1 base, leaving 12 bases between them. This CDR3 comprises 14 residues. CDR1 and CDR2 from the germline V gene are LNHNV and YYDKDF (reference sequence). The CDR3 DNA is TGTGCCACCAGCGGAGGGGGGGATTCCTACGAGCAGTACTTC. Translation gives CATSGGGDSYEQYF. Using reference TRBV15 and TRBJ2-7 for the parts outside the CDR3, the full variable domain is DAMVIQNPRYQVTQFGKPVTLSCSQTLNHNVMYWYQQKSSQAPKLLFHYYDKDFNNEADTPDNFQSRRPNTSFCFLDIRSPGLGDTAMYLCATSGGGDSYEQYFGPGTRLTVT.

Worth noting for this clone: Other DNA sequences in this specimen translate into the identical CDR3. V usage is TRBV6-5 and J usage is TRBJ2-7, with 7 bases lining up with TRBD1. Germline V gene sequence: CDR1 MNHEY, CDR2 SVGAGI. Losses at the gene ends were 7 bases for V and 2 bases for J; bases not matched to a gene: 5. This CDR3 contains 13 residues. The CDR3 loop is CASTGDSTYEQYF. The CDR3 DNA reads TGTGCCAGCACTGGGGACAGCACCTACGAGCAGTACTTC.

The V call is TRBV19, the J call TRBJ2-7; maybe TRBD1 (6 bases). The germline V gene encodes CDR1 LNHDA and CDR2 SQIVND (reference sequence). This CDR3 spans 15 amino acids. The germline V and J ends were trimmed by 9 bases and 3 bases, with 21 bases remaining between them. The CDR3 here is CASIKQGGFIYEQYF. The CDR3 coding sequence is TGTGCCAGCATAAAACAGGGTGGCTTTATCTACGAGCAGTACTTC.

V is TRBV7-6 and J is TRBJ1-1, with D unclear. Between the trimmed V and J ends, which lost 5 bases and 1 base, there was a span of 14 bases. CDR1 and CDR2 (germline): SGHVS, FNYEAQ. This CDR3 is 15 amino acids long. CDR3 region: CASSPEAGRNTEAFF. CDR3 bases: TGTGCCAGCAGCCCAGAGGCGGGGAGGAACACTGAAGCTTTCTTT.

The CDR3 DNA is TGCGCCAGCCGCCCCACTTCCTACAATGAGCAGTTCTTC. Translated, it gives CASRPTSYNEQFF. This chain links TRBV5-1 with TRBJ2-1; D remains unclear. The germline V and J ends were trimmed by 7 bases and 1 base, with 9 bases remaining between them. Germline V lookup: CDR1 SGHRS, CDR2 YFSETQ. This CDR3 contains 13 residues. Using reference TRBV5-1 and TRBJ2-1 for the parts outside the CDR3, the full variable domain is KAGVTQTPRYLIKTRGQQVTLSCSPISGHRSVSWYQQTPGQGLQFLFEYFSETQRNKGNFPGRFSGRQFSNSRSEMNVSTLELGDSALYLCASRPTSYNEQFFGPGTRLTVL.

This clone was detected only a few times. This rearrangement joins TRBV30 to TRBJ2-2; 8 bases agree with TRBD2. The CDR3 runs to 18 residues. Germline V lookup: CDR1 GTSNPN, CDR2 SVGIG (reference sequence). After removal of 2 bases from V and 0 bases from J, the junction contained 11 bases not matched to a gene. The DNA for the CDR3 is TGTGCCTGGAGTCCGACGATTATAGCGGGGTCGAACACCGGGGAGCTGTTTTTT. This sequence encodes CAWSPTIIAGSNTGELFF.

The chain uses TRBV9 and TRBJ2-2; possibly TRBD1 for D (5 bases). Germline assignment: CDR1 SGDLS and CDR2 YYNGEE. V lost 4 bases to trimming and J lost 6 bases, with 10 bases between them. This CDR3 is 13 amino acids long. CDR3 DNA sequence: TGTGCCAGCAGCTCAGGGAATCCCGGGGAGCTGTTTTTT. This sequence encodes CASSSGNPGELFF.

This clone appeared a single time. The J gene is TRBJ2-2, the V gene TRBV9; 15 bases are a match to TRBD2. The CDR3 is 19 amino acids. Germline V gene lookup returns CDR1 SGDLS and CDR2 YYNGEE. With V trimmed by 3 bases and J by 3 bases, 9 bases remained unmatched. Here the CDR3 reads CASSDTGTSGGTYTGELFF. In DNA form, the CDR3 reads TGTGCCAGCAGCGATACCGGGACTAGCGGGGGGACCTACACCGGGGAGCTGTTTTTT.

This chain uses TRBV19 with TRBJ1-5; no firm D call. Germline loops: CDR1 LNHDA, CDR2 SQIVND (reference sequence). There are 15 residues in the CDR3. The ends were cut back, 6 bases at V and 2 bases at J, with 14 bases in the middle. CDR3 loop: CASSLVADGNQPQHF. CDR3 DNA: TGTGCCAGTAGCTTGGTAGCTGATGGCAATCAGCCCCAGCATTTT.

The V gene is TRBV2, the J gene TRBJ1-4; D ambiguous. This CDR3 has 13 amino acids. Germline V CDR1 and CDR2: SNHLY, FYNNEI. Trimming shortened V by 7 bases and J by 3 bases, and 9 bases separated the two germline ends. The CDR3 region is CASTRGSNEKLFF. CDR3 bases: TGTGCCAGCACTCGGGGTTCTAATGAAAAACTGTTTTTT.

This chain uses TRBV19 with TRBJ2-1; D is ambiguous. Trimming left V 7 bases short and J 4 bases short, with 11 bases between. The CDR3 consists of 13 residues. Germline values: CDR1 LNHDA, CDR2 SQIVND (reference sequence). In DNA, the CDR3 is TGTGCCAGTACCCCGAGGTCGTACAATGAGCAGTTCTTC. Amino acids: CASTPRSYNEQFF.

The V gene is TRBV3-1 (or the pseudogene TRBV3-2), the J gene TRBJ2-1; 10 positions agree with TRBD2. The J segment lost 8 bases and the V segment lost 2 bases, leaving 9 bases of the junction unmatched. The germline CDR1 and CDR2 sequences are LGHDT and YNNKEL (reference sequence). The CDR3 consists of 16 residues. The CDR3 loop reads CASSQRLGLASHEQFF. The DNA for the CDR3 is TGTGCCAGCAGCCAACGACTGGGACTAGCGTCCCATGAGCAGTTCTTC.